This passage covers 29 T cell receptor beta chains from one sample sequenced in a study of cytomegalovirus exposure and HLA in healthy donors. Sequencing was performed with immunoSEQ multiplex PCR; in TCRdb, only in-frame clones are kept and a portion is missing. The sample has about 140,000 clones; around four fifths are singletons. Sample: PBMCs. These receptors were collected from a woman in her 30s in good health and CMV-seronegative.

The genes are TRBV5-1 and TRBJ1-1, with D unclear. The CDR3 has 14 residues. CDR1 SGHRS and CDR2 YFSETQ come from the germline V gene. The V end was cut by 0 bases, the J end by 1 base, with 7 bases between. The DNA for the CDR3 is TGCGCCAGCAGCTTGGACGGGTCGAACACTGAAGCTTTCTTT. This encodes CASSLDGSNTEAFF.

The rearrangement uses TRBV7-3 and TRBJ2-1; D may be TRBD1 (6 bases). The CDR3 length is 14 residues. The germline gives CDR1 SGHTA, CDR2 FQGTGA. Between the trimmed V and J ends, which lost 5 bases and 3 bases, there was a span of 11 bases. CDR3 DNA: TGTGCCAGCAGCCAGGGGACCAGCTACAATGAGCAGTTCTTC. Encoded protein: CASSQGTSYNEQFF.

V usage is TRBV11-2 and J usage is TRBJ1-2, with D maybe TRBD1 (5 bases). The CDR3 has 15 amino acids. The ends were cut back, 7 bases at V and 7 bases at J, with 22 bases in the middle. Germline V gives CDR1 SGHAT, CDR2 FQNNGV. CDR3 nucleotide sequence: TGTGCCAGCAACCCTCGCGCAGGGCTTTCATCTGGCTACACCTTC. Translated: CASNPRAGLSSGYTF. Looking up the rest from reference TRBV11-2 and TRBJ1-2 gives the full variable domain: EAGVAQSPRYKIIEKRQSVAFWCNPISGHATLYWYQQILGQGPKLLIQFQNNGVVDDSQLPKDRFSAERLKGVDSTLKIQPAKLEDSAVYLCASNPRAGLSSGYTFGSGTRLTVV.

The chain uses TRBV27 and TRBJ2-5, with D uncertain. With 4 bases removed from V and 2 bases from J, the gap between germline ends came to 8 bases. CDR3 length: 13 amino acids. Germline V gives CDR1 MNHEY, CDR2 SMNVEV (reference sequence). CDR3 sequence: CASSSLNQETQYF. The CDR3 DNA sequence: TGTGCCAGCAGTTCACTCAATCAAGAGACCCAGTACTTC.

This clone was picked up one time. This chain joins TRBV5-1 and TRBJ2-3, with TRBD2 matching 9 bases. CDR1 is SGHRS, CDR2 YFSETQ, per germline. V gave up 5 bases and J gave up 4 bases; unmatched junction bases: 17. This CDR3 is 18 amino acids long. DNA of the CDR3: TGCGCCAGCAGTACCAAAAGGGTGGGTTTAGCGGGGGCAGATACGCAGTATTTT. It encodes CASSTKRVGLAGADTQYF. Together with reference TRBV5-1 and TRBJ2-3, the CDR3 gives the full variable domain: KAGVTQTPRYLIKTRGQQVTLSCSPISGHRSVSWYQQTPGQGLQFLFEYFSETQRNKGNFPGRFSGRQFSNSRSEMNVSTLELGDSALYLCASSTKRVGLAGADTQYFGPGTRLTVL.

The V gene is TRBV13, the J gene TRBJ2-5; 9 bases match TRBD2. The CDR3 is 15 residues long. V shed 5 bases, J shed 7 bases, and the junction held 11 bases outside the gene matches. The germline gives CDR1 PRHDT, CDR2 FYEKMQ (reference sequence). The CDR3 loop reads CASSDPAGGPGTQYF. DNA for the CDR3: TGTGCCAGCAGCGATCCGGCGGGGGGGCCGGGGACCCAGTACTTC.

The chain carries TRBV9 and TRBJ2-3, with D hard to call. CDR1 and CDR2 (germline): SGDLS, YYNGEE. The CDR3 contains 14 residues. V was shortened by 4 bases and J by 6 bases, with 15 bases between the two germline ends. The DNA of the CDR3 is TGTGCCAGCAGCAACCAACCCTATCTGGATACGCAGTATTTT. Encoded protein: CASSNQPYLDTQYF.

This clone came up a few times. The V gene is TRBV6-5, the J gene TRBJ1-5; no reliable D call. The V gene's germline CDR1 is MNHEY and CDR2 SVGAGI. V was cut by 8 bases and J by 0 bases, with 8 bases left in between. The CDR3 sequence is 13 residues long. The CDR3 DNA follows: TGTGCCAGCGGGCGGGATAGCAATCAGCCCCAGCATTTT. Amino acid sequence: CASGRDSNQPQHF.

In this sample, this clone turned up once. V is TRBV7-2 and J is TRBJ1-2, with 8 bases identical to TRBD1. Germline CDR1 SGHTA, CDR2 FQGNSA. The CDR3 extends over 14 amino acids. Trimming took 5 bases from V and 4 from J; bases not matched to a gene: 6. The DNA of the CDR3 is TGTGCCAGCAGCAAACAGGGGGGAAGCTATGGCTACACCTTC. Protein: CASSKQGGSYGYTF.

This chain uses TRBV9 with TRBJ2-1; TRBD2 aligns across 11 bases. The CDR3 totals 17 residues. Germline-derived CDR1 and CDR2 are SGDLS and YYNGEE. V lost 1 base and J lost 4; bases outside the gene matches: 7. For the CDR3, the DNA is TGTGCCAGCAGCGTAATCCCTAGCGGGGGGCTTTACAATGAGCAGTTCTTC. Its protein is CASSVIPSGGLYNEQFF.

This chain uses TRBV5-1 with TRBJ2-5; D possibly corresponds to TRBD2 (7 bases). V lost 9 bases, J lost 2 bases, and 20 bases lay in between. In germline, CDR1 is SGHRS, CDR2 YFSETQ. The CDR3 runs 15 residues. CDR3 DNA: TGCGCCACCGCAGGGACGGGGGGCACGCAAGAGACCCAGTACTTC. This translates into CATAGTGGTQETQYF. Together with reference TRBV5-1 and TRBJ2-5, the CDR3 gives the full variable domain: KAGVTQTPRYLIKTRGQQVTLSCSPISGHRSVSWYQQTPGQGLQFLFEYFSETQRNKGNFPGRFSGRQFSNSRSEMNVSTLELGDSALYLCATAGTGGTQETQYFGPGTRLLVL.

This sequence joins TRBV29-1 and TRBJ1-2; 7 bases align to TRBD1. This CDR3 has 12 residues. With 6 bases clipped from V and 3 bases from J, the junction kept 4 bases outside the gene matches. The germline gives CDR1 SQVTM, CDR2 ANQGSEA. The CDR3 sequence is CSVAQGDYGYTF. CDR3 bases: TGCAGCGTGGCTCAGGGGGACTATGGCTACACCTTC.

This clone was observed once. The chain links TRBV13 to TRBJ2-1, with a weak D call TRBD2 (6 bases). The CDR3 length is 22 residues. V lost 3 bases, J lost 0 bases, and 30 bases lay in between. CDR1 and CDR2 (germline): PRHDT, FYEKMQ (reference sequence). DNA of the CDR3: TGTGCCAGCAGCTTCTTCCTTCGGGGTACAATTGGAGGGGCAGACTCCTACAATGAGCAGTTCTTC. It specifies CASSFFLRGTIGGADSYNEQFF.

This sequence joins TRBV27 and TRBJ2-7; D call uncertain. The germline CDR1 and CDR2 sequences are MNHEY and SMNVEV (reference sequence). V was cut by 3 bases and J by 2 bases, with 14 bases left in between. This CDR3 is 15 amino acids long. This CDR3 is CASSFLGAPTYEQYF. CDR3 DNA sequence: TGTGCCAGCAGTTTTTTGGGCGCGCCCACCTACGAGCAGTACTTC.

In its sample, this clone was seen once. V and J are TRBV4-1 and TRBJ2-2; the D gene is possibly TRBD2 (6 bases). Per germline, CDR1 MGHRA and CDR2 YSYEKL. With 1 base removed from V and 2 bases from J, the gap between germline ends came to 11 bases. This CDR3 is built from 16 residues. In DNA, the CDR3 is TGCGCCAGCAGCCAAGTTTCCGGGGGTAACACCGGGGAGCTGTTTTTT. Its translation: CASSQVSGGNTGELFF.

The gene calls are TRBV19 and TRBJ2-7, with a weak D call TRBD1 (6 bases). The germline V and J ends were trimmed by 6 bases and 3 bases, with 18 bases remaining between them. There are 15 residues in the CDR3. The germline V gene has CDR1 LNHDA and CDR2 SQIVND (reference sequence). CDR3 DNA sequence: TGTGCCAGTAGCCGAAACCCGGGACAACTCTACGAGCAGTACTTC. It encodes CASSRNPGQLYEQYF.

This clone was observed a few times. The junction does not match germline at one end; this may be a read error. The chain combines TRBV7-7 with TRBJ1-1; D is unclear. The CDR3 has 13 residues. Looked up from germline, CDR1 is SSHAT and CDR2 is FNYEAQ (reference sequence). The CDR3 protein is CASSQQPNTEAFF. In nucleotides, the CDR3 is TGTGCTAGCAGCCAACAGCCGAACACTGAAGCTTTCTTT.

This clone was counted only a few times. This chain links TRBV19 with TRBJ1-2; 7 positions agree with TRBD1. This CDR3 has 15 amino acids. The junction had 13 bases not matched to a gene; V was cut back by 7 bases and J by 5 bases. Germline loops: CDR1 LNHDA, CDR2 SQIVND (reference sequence). The CDR3 sequence is CASTPLGQLYYGYTF. As DNA, the CDR3 is TGTGCCAGTACCCCATTGGGACAGCTGTATTATGGCTACACCTTC.

CDR3 sequence (DNA): TGTGCCAGCAGTCCCACCTCTAGCGGGTACACAGATACGCAGTATTTT. Translation: CASSPTSSGYTDTQYF. V is TRBV27 and J is TRBJ2-3, with 8 nucleotides matching TRBD2. Losses at the gene ends were 5 bases for V and 2 bases for J; bases not matched to a gene: 9. Germline assignment: CDR1 MNHEY and CDR2 SMNVEV (reference sequence). CDR3 length: 16 residues.

The chain's CDR3 is CASTGQLRGYTF. CDR3 sequence (DNA): TGTGCCAGTACAGGGCAGTTAAGAGGCTACACCTTC. The V and J genes are TRBV2 and TRBJ1-2; a possible D gene is TRBD1 (6 bases). CDR1 and CDR2 from the germline V gene are SNHLY and FYNNEI. Trimming cost V 9 bases and J 8 bases, with 16 bases left between them. The CDR3 is 12 amino acids.

CDR3: CASKRSGGTNTEAFF. CDR3 nucleotide sequence: TGTGCCAGTAAGAGGTCGGGAGGGACTAACACTGAAGCTTTCTTT. The chain combines TRBV19 with TRBJ1-1; possible D gene TRBD1, 5 bases. The germline V gene has CDR1 LNHDA and CDR2 SQIVND (reference sequence). The V end was cut by 7 bases, the J end by 2 bases, with 17 bases between. This CDR3 has 15 residues. The full variable domain, completed using reference TRBV19 and TRBJ1-1, is DGGITQSPKYLFRKEGQNVTLSCEQNLNHDAMYWYRQDPGQGLRLIYYSQIVNDFQKGDIAEGYSVSREKKESFPLTVTSAQKNPTAFYLCASKRSGGTNTEAFFGQGTRLTVV.

This clone was seen just once. The chain joins TRBV28 to TRBJ2-1; TRBD2 agrees at 9 bases. CDR1 MDHEN and CDR2 SYDVKM come from the germline V gene. V was pared by 1 base and J by 8 bases, with 9 bases of the junction left unmatched. The CDR3 runs 16 residues. The CDR3 nucleotides are TGTGCCAGCAGTTTATTTCGGCGGGGGGGCGACGATGAGCAGTTCTTC. The encoded protein is CASSLFRRGGDDEQFF.

The rearrangement joins TRBV10-3 to TRBJ2-2, with unresolved D. The CDR3 runs 15 residues. V dropped 4 bases and J dropped 1 base, with 10 bases sitting between them. The germline gives CDR1 ENHRY, CDR2 SYGVKD. DNA for the CDR3: TGTGCCATCAGTGTTTCACAGATGAACACCGGGGAGCTGTTTTTT. The encoded protein is CAISVSQMNTGELFF.

The chain uses TRBV19 and TRBJ1-6; no reliable D call. V lost 6 bases and J lost 10, with 16 bases in between. CDR1 is LNHDA, CDR2 SQIVND, per germline (reference sequence). CDR3 size: 14 residues. CDR3 in amino acids: CASSGSGSVSPLHF. DNA of the CDR3: TGTGCCAGTAGCGGCTCGGGGAGCGTGTCACCCCTCCACTTT. Full variable domain (missing parts from reference TRBV19 and TRBJ1-6): DGGITQSPKYLFRKEGQNVTLSCEQNLNHDAMYWYRQDPGQGLRLIYYSQIVNDFQKGDIAEGYSVSREKKESFPLTVTSAQKNPTAFYLCASSGSGSVSPLHFGNGTRLTVT.

This chain joins TRBV2 and TRBJ1-1; D remains unclear. Deletions cut 0 bases from V and 6 bases from J, with 14 bases between. Germline values: CDR1 SNHLY, CDR2 FYNNEI. The CDR3 covers 15 residues. Here the CDR3 DNA reads TGTGCCAGCAGTGAAGCGCGAGCCAAAAACGCTGAAGCTTTCTTT. It encodes CASSEARAKNAEAFF.

The J gene is TRBJ2-5, the V gene TRBV5-4; possible D gene TRBD1, 6 bases. CDR3 length equals 13 residues. Per the germline V gene, CDR1 is SGHNT and CDR2 is YYREEE (reference sequence). Trimming left V 8 bases short and J 1 base short, with 12 bases between. The CDR3 loop is CASRRDIQETQYF. DNA of the CDR3: TGTGCCAGTAGAAGGGACATCCAAGAGACCCAGTACTTC.

Comments on this clone: This sample also contains other DNA sequences that code for the same CDR3. This chain connects TRBV18 to TRBJ1-1; 8 bases are shared with TRBD1. The CDR3 length is 14 residues. The germline gives CDR1 KGHSH, CDR2 LQKENI. V shed 2 bases, J shed 1 base, and the junction held 0 bases outside the gene matches. CDR3 residues: CASSPTGGNTEAFF. In DNA form, the CDR3 reads TGTGCCAGCTCACCAACAGGGGGGAACACTGAAGCTTTCTTT.

The rearrangement links TRBV27 to TRBJ2-7, with D possibly matching TRBD1 (5 bases). There are 13 residues in the CDR3. V was pared by 5 bases and J by 2 bases, with 10 bases between. Germline-derived CDR1 and CDR2 are MNHEY and SMNVEV (reference sequence). The CDR3 nucleotides are TGTGCCAGCAGTCTTACAGGAGCCTACGAGCAGTACTTC. Translating gives CASSLTGAYEQYF.

This sequence joins TRBV6-5 and TRBJ1-1; TRBD1 aligns across 7 bases. Germline V gene data show CDR1 as MNHEY and CDR2 as SVGAGI. This CDR3 region has 13 residues. V trimming: 6 bases; J trimming: 1 base; junction bases outside the gene matches: 2. Here the CDR3 reads CASRRDRNTEAFF. The CDR3 coding sequence is TGTGCCAGCAGACGGGACAGGAACACTGAAGCTTTCTTT.